The 20 T cell receptor beta chains in this list originate from one sample, sequenced in a study of T cell responses to AZD1222 COVID-19 vaccine. Using immunoSEQ multiplex PCR, the repertoire was profiled, and TCRdb retains in-frame clones only, with some absent. The profile shows approximately 60,000 clones, 70% to 90% of them singletons. The sample in question was peripheral blood, obtained on day 0 of AZD1222 vaccination. These receptors came from an adult in good health.

This clone was seen once. The chain recombines TRBV27 with TRBJ2-7, with TRBD2 matching over 11 bases. In germline, CDR1 is MNHEY, CDR2 SMNVEV (reference sequence). Trimming at V came to 5 bases and at J to 0 bases, leaving 3 bases not matched to a gene. This CDR3 has 15 residues. The CDR3 nucleotides read TGTGCCAGCAGTATTAGCGGGAGGGACTCCTACGAGCAGTACTTC. This sequence encodes CASSISGRDSYEQYF.

This clone was observed a single time. This chain uses TRBV14 with TRBJ1-5, with D unclear. Germline V CDR1 and CDR2: SGHDN, FVKESK. This CDR3 has 13 amino acids. V was clipped by 0 bases and J by 5 bases, with 5 bases between them. In nucleotides, the CDR3 is TGTGCCAGCAGCCAAGATCGGGATCAGCCCCAGCATTTT. Translated, it gives CASSQDRDQPQHF.

The table lists this clone with a few counts. The V and J genes are TRBV4-1 and TRBJ1-2, with D unresolved. Germline V gene data show CDR1 as MGHRA and CDR2 as YSYEKL. The CDR3 length is 15 residues. Trimming left V 4 bases short and J 2 bases short, with 14 bases between. CDR3 protein: CASSPNDGGNYGYTF. In DNA, the CDR3 is TGCGCCAGCAGCCCAAACGATGGAGGGAACTATGGCTACACCTTC.

This clone is a singleton in its sample. The rearrangement joins TRBV7-3 to TRBJ2-1, with 7 bases lining up with TRBD2. The CDR3 covers 13 residues. Germline V gene sequence: CDR1 SGHTA, CDR2 FQGTGA. V trimming: 8 bases; J trimming: 4 bases; junction bases outside the gene matches: 5. The CDR3 sequence is CASGLGSYNEQFF. The CDR3 DNA follows: TGTGCCAGCGGACTAGGGAGTTACAATGAGCAGTTCTTC.

The chain uses TRBV23-1 and TRBJ1-5, with a tentative D call TRBD1 (5 bases). TRBV23-1 falls under the ORF class, with uncertain function. V was clipped by 0 bases and J by 4 bases, with 10 bases between them. CDR3 length: 15 residues. CDR3 amino acids: CASSQSGGGNQPQHF. The CDR3 DNA sequence: TGCGCCAGCAGTCAATCCGGGGGGGGTAATCAGCCCCAGCATTTT.

CDR3 amino acids: CASSQAARRGAEAFF. CDR3 DNA sequence: TGCGCCAGCAGCCAAGCAGCCAGGAGGGGCGCTGAAGCTTTCTTT. The chain uses TRBV4-3 and TRBJ1-1; weak D call: TRBD1 (5 bases). There are 15 residues in the CDR3. Per the germline V gene, CDR1 is LGHNA and CDR2 is YSLEER. V lost 1 base and J lost 6, with 15 bases in between.

The chain recombines TRBV28 with TRBJ1-5; unclear D gene. V was shortened by 8 bases and J by 7 bases, with 12 bases between the two germline ends. The CDR3 extends over 12 amino acids. Germline values: CDR1 MDHEN, CDR2 SYDVKM. The CDR3 coding sequence is TGTGCCAGCTCGGGCAGACGACAGCCCCAGCATTTT. Protein product: CASSGRRQPQHF.

This chain connects TRBV5-4 to TRBJ2-6; 7 bases map to TRBD1. The CDR3 is 17 amino acids. Per germline, CDR1 SGHNT and CDR2 YYREEE (reference sequence). Trimming cost V 4 bases and J 0 bases; bases outside gene matches: 7. Here the CDR3 DNA reads TGTGCCAGCAGCCCTCCCAGGGGGTTCTCTGGGGCCAACGTCCTGACTTTC. Protein sequence: CASSPPRGFSGANVLTF.

V and J are TRBV27 and TRBJ2-7; 8 positions agree with TRBD2. Germline V gene lookup returns CDR1 MNHEY and CDR2 SMNVEV (reference sequence). There are 14 residues in the CDR3. Trimming took 3 bases from V and 2 from J; bases not matched to a gene: 3. The CDR3 sequence: CASSFRGGAYEQYF. The DNA of the CDR3 is TGTGCCAGCAGTTTCCGGGGGGGAGCCTACGAGCAGTACTTC.

The chain is built from TRBV9 and TRBJ2-2; 12 bases line up with TRBD2. Unmatched junction bases numbered 2, after V lost 4 bases and J lost 4 bases. Looked up from germline, CDR1 is SGDLS and CDR2 is YYNGEE. The CDR3 covers 15 residues. The CDR3 loop reads CASSPGLAGTGELFF. The CDR3 DNA is TGTGCCAGCAGCCCGGGACTAGCGGGCACCGGGGAGCTGTTTTTT.

The rearrangement joins TRBV6-5 to TRBJ1-6, with no clear D. Germline lookup yields CDR1 MNHEY and CDR2 SVGAGI. Trimming cost V 9 bases and J 4 bases, with 16 bases left between them. The CDR3 is 15 amino acids. CDR3 in amino acids: CASKPLGGYNSPLHF. The CDR3, as DNA: TGTGCCAGTAAACCGCTAGGAGGTTATAATTCACCCCTCCACTTT.

The chain joins TRBV28 to TRBJ2-7; no clear D. There are 13 residues in the CDR3. Per the germline V gene, CDR1 is MDHEN and CDR2 is SYDVKM. V was pared by 5 bases and J by 4 bases, with 12 bases between. In DNA, the CDR3 is TGTGCCAGCAGTACCGGAATTACATACGAGCAGTACTTC. Its translation: CASSTGITYEQYF.

The chain couples TRBV6-6 to TRBJ2-1; D tentatively reads TRBD1 or TRBD2 (7 bases each). This CDR3 spans 16 amino acids. V was clipped by 5 bases and J by 10 bases, with 24 bases between them. Germline V gene data show CDR1 as MNHNY and CDR2 as SVGAGI (reference sequence). CDR3 region: CASSTRGGGRSIEQFF. The CDR3, as DNA: TGTGCCAGCAGTACCAGGGGGGGCGGGAGATCGATCGAGCAGTTCTTC.

This chain connects TRBV2 to TRBJ2-5, with a tentative D call TRBD1 (5 bases). This CDR3 has 12 residues. Per the germline V gene, CDR1 is SNHLY and CDR2 is FYNNEI. V lost 3 bases and J 5 bases, leaving 7 bases between the germline ends. This CDR3 is CASSEQGETQYF. In nucleotides, the CDR3 is TGTGCCAGCAGTGAGCAGGGTGAGACCCAGTACTTC.

The V gene is TRBV27, the J gene TRBJ1-5; no clear D gene. This CDR3 is built from 12 residues. Germline lookup yields CDR1 MNHEY and CDR2 SMNVEV (reference sequence). V lost 3 bases and J lost 3, with 3 bases in between. This CDR3 is CASSFYNQPQHF. The CDR3 DNA reads TGTGCCAGCAGTTTCTACAATCAGCCCCAGCATTTT.

This chain connects TRBV19 to TRBJ1-2; D ambiguous. V was cut by 6 bases and J by 7 bases, with 18 bases left in between. Germline V gives CDR1 LNHDA, CDR2 SQIVND (reference sequence). The CDR3 spans 14 residues. The CDR3 bases are TGTGCCAGTAGCTGGGATGTTCGCGGGTTTGGCTACACCTTC. Its translation: CASSWDVRGFGYTF.

The chain has TRBV7-9 and TRBJ2-5; no clear D gene. The V and J ends lost 3 bases and 3 bases respectively, with 11 bases between them. CDR1 and CDR2 (germline): SEHNR, FQNEAQ (reference sequence). This CDR3 has 14 residues. Written as DNA, the CDR3 is TGTGCCAGCAGCTTGGTGGATCACAAAGAGACCCAGTACTTC. Amino acid sequence: CASSLVDHKETQYF.

This chain connects TRBV2 to TRBJ1-2, with a tentative D call TRBD1 (5 bases). With 5 bases removed from V and 1 base from J, the gap between germline ends came to 17 bases. The CDR3 contains 16 residues. CDR1 is SNHLY, CDR2 FYNNEI, per germline. The CDR3 spells CASSLQSNRFNYGYTF. CDR3 bases: TGTGCCAGCAGTTTACAGTCGAACAGGTTTAACTATGGCTACACCTTC. The full variable domain, with the rest looked up from reference TRBV2 and TRBJ1-2, is EPEVTQTPSHQVTQMGQEVILRCVPISNHLYFYWYRQILGQKVEFLVSFYNNEISEKSEIFDDQFSVERPDGSNFTLKIRSTKLEDSAMYFCASSLQSNRFNYGYTFGSGTRLTVV.

Judged by abundance, this clone is medium-sized (0.01 to 0.1%). This chain links TRBV14 with TRBJ2-1, with no clear D. Trimming cost V 6 bases and J 2 bases, with 14 bases left between them. CDR3 size: 15 residues. CDR1 SGHDN and CDR2 FVKESK come from the germline V gene. CDR3 in DNA: TGTGCCAGCAGTTCGTCGGTGTGGCCCTACAATGAGCAGTTCTTC. It specifies CASSSSVWPYNEQFF.

The chain is built from TRBV7-9 and TRBJ1-4, with D perhaps TRBD1 (6 bases). There are 14 residues in the CDR3. The germline V gene has CDR1 SEHNR and CDR2 FQNEAQ (reference sequence). V dropped 5 bases and J dropped 8 bases, with 15 bases sitting between them. The CDR3 region has the DNA TGTGCCAGCAGCAGCCGGGACATTGACGAAAAACTGTTTTTT. Translated: CASSSRDIDEKLFF.